These 18 T cell receptor beta chains originate from one sample sequenced in a study of T cells in localized non-small cell lung cancer. Method: immunoSEQ multiplex PCR; TCRdb's copy keeps in-frame clones and lacks some. The sample carries approximately 30,000 clones, 70% to 90% recorded once. This specimen was peripheral blood, taken before any cancer treatment. These receptor sequences come from a woman between 18 and 55 years old with stage I lung adenocarcinoma.

The count of this clone is one. This chain uses TRBV18 with TRBJ1-2; D unresolved. Looked up from germline, CDR1 is KGHSH and CDR2 is LQKENI. The CDR3 has 16 residues. Trimming stripped 3 bases from V and 0 bases from J, with 14 bases between. The chain's CDR3 is CASSPQSNIANYGYTF. CDR3 in DNA: TGTGCCAGCTCACCCCAATCGAATATTGCTAACTATGGCTACACCTTC.

CDR3: CASSFQGRDTQYF. The CDR3 DNA is TGTGCCAGCAGTTTTCAGGGCCGGGATACGCAGTATTTT. V is TRBV28 and J is TRBJ2-3; a weak D match, TRBD1 (5 bases). CDR3 length: 13 amino acids. Trimming removed 3 bases from V and 6 bases from J, with 10 bases in between. Germline values: CDR1 MDHEN, CDR2 SYDVKM.

CDR3 in DNA: TGTGCCAGCAAATCCGGAGATCGAGAGACCCAGTACTTC. Its translation is CASKSGDRETQYF. The V call is TRBV27, the J call TRBJ2-5; D gene unclear. This CDR3 is 13 amino acids long. Germline V gene data show CDR1 as MNHEY and CDR2 as SMNVEV (reference sequence). The V end was cut by 7 bases, the J end by 4 bases, with 13 bases between.

The genes are TRBV19 and TRBJ1-2, with D tentatively TRBD1 (6 bases). Germline CDR1 and CDR2: LNHDA and SQIVND (reference sequence). The CDR3 has 14 residues. V shed 2 bases and J shed 4 bases, with 11 bases lying between them. CDR3 amino acids: CASSINQGTYGYTF. DNA for the CDR3: TGTGCCAGTAGTATAAATCAGGGGACCTATGGCTACACCTTC.

The J gene is TRBJ2-3, the V gene TRBV6-5, with a possible D match to TRBD1 (6 bases). V shed 10 bases and J shed 3 bases, with 14 bases lying between them. Germline V gives CDR1 MNHEY, CDR2 SVGAGI. The CDR3 extends over 13 amino acids. DNA of the CDR3: TGTGCCACCAGGAGACAGGAGACAGATACGCAGTATTTT. This translates into CATRRQETDTQYF.

J is TRBJ2-5 and V is TRBV28; 8 nucleotides align to TRBD2. The CDR3 contains 16 residues. Looked up from germline, CDR1 is MDHEN and CDR2 is SYDVKM. V lost 4 bases, J lost 4 bases, and 11 bases stayed unmatched. This CDR3 reads CASSSLWASGGETQYF. CDR3 nucleotide sequence: TGTGCCAGCAGTTCGCTTTGGGCAAGCGGGGGAGAGACCCAGTACTTC.

The chain combines TRBV7-6 with TRBJ2-1; 10 bases map to TRBD2. CDR3 length equals 16 residues. Germline CDR1 and CDR2: SGHVS and FNYEAQ. With 1 base clipped from V and 6 bases from J, the junction kept 6 bases outside the gene matches. Here the CDR3 reads CASSLDLAGAPNEQFF. The CDR3 region has the DNA TGTGCCAGCAGCTTAGACCTAGCGGGAGCCCCCAATGAGCAGTTCTTC. Supplemented by reference TRBV7-6 and TRBJ2-1, the full variable domain reads GAGVSQSPRYKVTKRGQDVALRCDPISGHVSLYWYRQALGQGPEFLTYFNYEAQQDKSGLPNDRFSAERPEGSISTLTIQRTEQRDSAMYRCASSLDLAGAPNEQFFGPGTRLTVL.

This clone was counted a single time. The rearrangement joins TRBV18 to TRBJ2-5; 8 bases fit TRBD1. There are 14 residues in the CDR3. V was pared by 4 bases and J by 4 bases, with 5 bases of the junction left unmatched. The germline V gene encodes CDR1 KGHSH and CDR2 LQKENI. CDR3 DNA: TGTGCCAGCTCACTGTCCGGGACAGGAGAGACCCAGTACTTC. This codes for CASSLSGTGETQYF.

The V call is TRBV6-1, the J call TRBJ2-3; no clear D. The CDR3 runs 12 residues. The germline V gene has CDR1 MNHNS and CDR2 SASEGT. The V end lost 5 bases, the J end lost 3 bases, and 6 bases lay between the germline ends. The CDR3 here is CASSYHTDTQYF. In DNA, the CDR3 is TGTGCCAGCAGTTATCATACAGATACGCAGTATTTT.

CDR3 residues: CASSFGGVPYNEQFF. CDR3 bases: TGTGCCAGCAGCTTCGGCGGCGTCCCCTACAATGAGCAGTTCTTC. This sequence joins TRBV5-8 and TRBJ2-1; D gene uncertain. CDR1 is SGHTS, CDR2 YDEGEE, per germline. CDR3 length: 15 amino acids. The V gene lost 2 bases and the J gene lost 2 bases, with 11 bases spanning the gap.

J is TRBJ1-2 and V is TRBV7-2, with TRBD1 matching over 9 bases. Looked up from germline, CDR1 is SGHTA and CDR2 is FQGNSA. This CDR3 is built from 16 residues. With 4 bases clipped from V and 0 bases from J, the junction kept 6 bases outside the gene matches. CDR3 sequence: CASSYGTGQTNYGYTF. DNA for the CDR3: TGTGCCAGCAGCTACGGGACAGGGCAAACTAACTATGGCTACACCTTC.

CDR3 in DNA: TGTGCCAGCAGCCCGGCCGTCGCGAGTAATGAGCAGTTCTTC. Protein: CASSPAVASNEQFF. The V gene is TRBV7-9, the J gene TRBJ2-1; the D is unclear. Trimming pared 5 bases from V and 7 bases from J, leaving 15 bases between. CDR3 length: 14 amino acids. CDR1 and CDR2 from the germline V gene are SEHNR and FQNEAQ (reference sequence). Based on the CDR3 plus reference TRBV7-9 and TRBJ2-1, the full variable domain is DTGVSQNPRHKITKRGQNVTFRCDPISEHNRLYWYRQTLGQGPEFLTYFQNEAQLEKSRLLSDRFSAERPKGSFSTLEIQRTEQGDSAMYLCASSPAVASNEQFFGPGTRLTVL.

J is TRBJ2-5 and V is TRBV6-1, with 13 bases fitting TRBD2. Gene TRBJ2-7 matches the end of the DNA better, so the J call may be wrong. The CDR3 sequence is 15 residues long. Germline V lookup: CDR1 MNHNS, CDR2 SASEGT. The CDR3 bases are TGTGCCAGCAGATCCGGACTAGCGGGAGACAACGAGCAGTACTTC. It translates to CASRSGLAGDNEQYF.

V is TRBV6-5 and J is TRBJ2-7, with D perhaps TRBD1 (6 bases). Germline CDR1 MNHEY, CDR2 SVGAGI. V was shortened by 7 bases and J by 0 bases, with 16 bases between the two germline ends. This CDR3 is 15 amino acids long. The CDR3 DNA follows: TGTGCCAGCACCGACAGGACGAAGAGCTCCTACGAGCAGTACTTC. Protein sequence: CASTDRTKSSYEQYF.

The genes are TRBV29-1 and TRBJ2-1; D perhaps matches TRBD2 (6 bases). Trimming stripped 4 bases from V and 3 bases from J, with 13 bases between. The CDR3 has 14 amino acids. Germline CDR1 and CDR2: SQVTM and ANQGSEA. The CDR3 reads CSVVGLLYYNEQFF. DNA of the CDR3: TGCAGCGTTGTGGGACTGCTATACTACAATGAGCAGTTCTTC.

In its sample, this clone was seen once. V and J are TRBV28 and TRBJ2-3; 12 nucleotides align to TRBD1. Germline V gene data show CDR1 as MDHEN and CDR2 as SYDVKM. The V gene end was trimmed by 3 bases and the J gene end by 3 bases; junction bases not matched to a gene: 7. This CDR3 contains 17 residues. The CDR3 here is CASSLGQGALETDTQYF. The CDR3 nucleotides are TGTGCCAGCAGTTTGGGACAGGGGGCTTTGGAGACAGATACGCAGTATTTT.

A single count supports this clone. The rearrangement joins TRBV11-3 to TRBJ2-1; 12 nucleotides align to TRBD2. Germline loops: CDR1 SGHNT, CDR2 YENEEA. The CDR3 totals 16 residues. Unmatched junction bases numbered 6, after V lost 3 bases and J lost 6 bases. This CDR3 is CASSFGLAGGGNEQFF. The CDR3 DNA is TGTGCCAGCAGCTTCGGGCTAGCGGGAGGGGGCAATGAGCAGTTCTTC.

This chain links TRBV18 with TRBJ2-1; no definite D call. Trimming cost V 0 bases and J 0 bases, with 9 bases left between them. Germline V gene lookup returns CDR1 KGHSH and CDR2 LQKENI. This CDR3 is built from 16 residues. The DNA for the CDR3 is TGTGCCAGCTCACCACCGACTCAAAGCTCCTACAATGAGCAGTTCTTC. Translation gives CASSPPTQSSYNEQFF.